This T cell receptor (beta chain) was retrieved from a study of T cell repertoires in cytomegalovirus infection. This clonotype was found a few times. This CDR3 is 13 amino acids long. Germline V gives CDR1 SGDLS, CDR2 YYNGEE. The trim removed 3 bases at V and 5 bases at J, leaving 4 bases unmatched. Each CDR3 protein gets one entry after TCRdb re-called the reads with MiXCR. This table has about 300,000 distinct CDR3 sequences, over 20% appearing once. This clonotype originated in a human donor in good health (CMV status not recorded). Some clones in this sample may be carry-over from other donors' samples. The V gene is TRBV9, the J gene TRBJ2-5, with 7 bases that match TRBD1. What was sequenced was PBMCs. CDR3 residues: CASSEGAWETQYF. The CDR3 nucleotides are TGTGCCAGCAGCGAGGGGGCTTGGGAGACCCAGTACTTC.